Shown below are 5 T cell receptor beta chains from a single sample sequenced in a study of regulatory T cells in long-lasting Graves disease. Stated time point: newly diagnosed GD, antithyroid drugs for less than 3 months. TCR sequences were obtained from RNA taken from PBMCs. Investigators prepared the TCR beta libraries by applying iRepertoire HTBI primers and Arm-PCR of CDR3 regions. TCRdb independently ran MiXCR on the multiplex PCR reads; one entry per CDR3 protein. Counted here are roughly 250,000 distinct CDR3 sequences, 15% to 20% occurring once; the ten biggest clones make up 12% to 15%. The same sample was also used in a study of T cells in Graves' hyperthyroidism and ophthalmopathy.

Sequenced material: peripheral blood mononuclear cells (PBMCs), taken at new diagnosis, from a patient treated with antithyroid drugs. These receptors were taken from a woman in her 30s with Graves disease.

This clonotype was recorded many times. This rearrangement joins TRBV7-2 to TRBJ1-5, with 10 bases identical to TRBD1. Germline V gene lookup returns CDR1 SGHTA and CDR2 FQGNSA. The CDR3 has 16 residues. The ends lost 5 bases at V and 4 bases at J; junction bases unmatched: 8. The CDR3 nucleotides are TGTGCCAGCAGCCCGGACGGGGACAGGGGAAATCAGCCCCAGCATTTT. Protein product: CASSPDGDRGNQPQHF.

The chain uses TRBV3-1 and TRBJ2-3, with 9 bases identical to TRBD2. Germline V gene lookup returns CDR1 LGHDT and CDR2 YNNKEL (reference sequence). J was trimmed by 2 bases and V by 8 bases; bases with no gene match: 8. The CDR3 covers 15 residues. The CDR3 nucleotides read TGTGCCAGCGGCTCGGGACTAGCAGTCACAGATACGCAGTATTTT. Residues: CASGSGLAVTDTQYF.

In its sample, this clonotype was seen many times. The CDR3 is CASSQGASTDTQYF. CDR3 in DNA: TGTGCCAGCAGCCAGGGTGCTAGCACAGATACGCAGTATTTT. The rearrangement links TRBV14 to TRBJ2-3; D is uncertain. Germline V gene lookup returns CDR1 SGHDN and CDR2 FVKESK. Trimming shortened V by 3 bases and J by 0 bases, and 7 bases separated the two germline ends. The CDR3 extends over 14 amino acids.

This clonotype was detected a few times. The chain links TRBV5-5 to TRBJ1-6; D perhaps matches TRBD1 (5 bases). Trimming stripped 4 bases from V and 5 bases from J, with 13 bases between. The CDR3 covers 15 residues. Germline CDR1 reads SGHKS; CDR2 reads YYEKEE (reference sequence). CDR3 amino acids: CASSGVGGDNSPLHF. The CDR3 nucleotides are TGTGCCAGCAGCGGAGTCGGGGGGGATAATTCACCCCTCCACTTT.

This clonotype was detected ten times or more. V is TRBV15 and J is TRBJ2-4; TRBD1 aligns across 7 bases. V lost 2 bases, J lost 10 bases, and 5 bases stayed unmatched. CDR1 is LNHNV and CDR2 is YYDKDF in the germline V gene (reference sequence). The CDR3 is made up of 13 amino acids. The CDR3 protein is CATSRSQQGIQYF. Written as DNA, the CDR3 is TGTGCCACCAGCAGATCCCAACAGGGGATTCAGTACTTC.